These 5 T cell receptor beta chains came from one sample sequenced in a study of blood T cell repertoires in COVID-19. Assay: immunoSEQ multiplex PCR; the TCRdb copy retains only in-frame clones and omits some. This table holds about 220,000 clones, around 82% found once. The sample consisted of peripheral blood. The receptor set was obtained from a human donor in a cohort sampled during active COVID-19.

V gene TRBV11-3 combines with J gene TRBJ2-3; a possible D gene is TRBD1 (5 bases). The germline V and J ends were trimmed by 9 bases and 3 bases, with 10 bases remaining between them. This CDR3 is 12 amino acids long. Germline CDR1 is SGHNT and CDR2 is YENEEA. For the CDR3, the DNA is TGTGCCAGTGGACATGGGACAGATACGCAGTATTTT. Residues: CASGHGTDTQYF.

The chain joins TRBV19 to TRBJ1-2; TRBD1 matches at 7 bases. Germline V lookup: CDR1 LNHDA, CDR2 SQIVND (reference sequence). V was clipped by 3 bases and J by 6 bases; unmatched bases: 7. CDR3 length: 14 residues. CDR3 sequence reads: CASSIGTGVDGYTF. CDR3 sequence (DNA): TGTGCCAGTAGTATCGGAACAGGGGTGGATGGCTACACCTTC.

This clone is a singleton in its sample. V usage is TRBV10-3 and J usage is TRBJ2-7, with D possibly being TRBD1 (6 bases). V shed 4 bases and J shed 2 bases, with 9 bases lying between them. Germline V CDR1 and CDR2: ENHRY, SYGVKD. The CDR3 covers 13 residues. The CDR3 DNA is TGTGCCATCAGTGGAGGGGGAACCTACGAGCAGTACTTC. Translated, it gives CAISGGGTYEQYF.

V gene TRBV19 combines with J gene TRBJ2-1, with 7 bases fitting TRBD1. The CDR3 is 15 residues long. The germline CDR1 and CDR2 sequences are LNHDA and SQIVND (reference sequence). Trimming cost V 6 bases and J 0 bases; bases outside gene matches: 5. CDR3 region: CASRGTVSSYNEQFF. The DNA of the CDR3 is TGTGCCAGTAGGGGGACAGTCAGCTCCTACAATGAGCAGTTCTTC.

V usage is TRBV5-4 and J usage is TRBJ1-1; D not certain. Trimming shortened V by 4 bases and J by 3 bases, and 13 bases separated the two germline ends. The CDR3 has 14 amino acids. Germline assignment: CDR1 SGHNT and CDR2 YYREEE (reference sequence). CDR3 DNA: TGTGCCAGCAGCCTCCCCGACACATACACTGAAGCTTTCTTT. As protein: CASSLPDTYTEAFF.